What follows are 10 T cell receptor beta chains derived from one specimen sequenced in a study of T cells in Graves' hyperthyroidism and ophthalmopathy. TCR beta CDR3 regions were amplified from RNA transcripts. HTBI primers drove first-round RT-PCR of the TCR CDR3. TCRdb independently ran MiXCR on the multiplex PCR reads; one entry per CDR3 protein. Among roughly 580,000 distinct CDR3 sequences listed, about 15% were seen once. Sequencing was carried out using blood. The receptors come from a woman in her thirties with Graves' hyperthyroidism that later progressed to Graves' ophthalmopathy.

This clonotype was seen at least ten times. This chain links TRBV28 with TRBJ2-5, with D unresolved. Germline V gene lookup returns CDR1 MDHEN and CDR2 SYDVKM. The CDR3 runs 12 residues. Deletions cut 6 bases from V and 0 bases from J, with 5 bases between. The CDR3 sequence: CASSPHQETQYF. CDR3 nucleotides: TGTGCCAGCAGCCCACACCAAGAGACCCAGTACTTC. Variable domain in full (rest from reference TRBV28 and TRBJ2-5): DVKVTQSSRYLVKRTGEKVFLECVQDMDHENMFWYRQDPGLGLRLIYFSYDVKMKEKGDIPEGYSVSREKKERFSLILESASTNQTSMYLCASSPHQETQYFGPGTRLLVL.

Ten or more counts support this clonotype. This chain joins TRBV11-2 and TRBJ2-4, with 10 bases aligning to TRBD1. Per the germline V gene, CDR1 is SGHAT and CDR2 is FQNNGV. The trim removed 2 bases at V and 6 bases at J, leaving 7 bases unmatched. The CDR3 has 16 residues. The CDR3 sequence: CASSLQDRGLGNIQYF. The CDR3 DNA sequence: TGTGCCAGCAGCTTACAGGACAGGGGGTTGGGAAACATTCAGTACTTC.

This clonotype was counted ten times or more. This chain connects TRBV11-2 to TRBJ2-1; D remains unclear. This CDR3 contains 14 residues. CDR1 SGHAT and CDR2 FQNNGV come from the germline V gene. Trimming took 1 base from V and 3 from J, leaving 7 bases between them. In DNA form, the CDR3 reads TGTGCCAGCAGCTTAGCTGAGTACTACAATGAGCAGTTCTTC. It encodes CASSLAEYYNEQFF.

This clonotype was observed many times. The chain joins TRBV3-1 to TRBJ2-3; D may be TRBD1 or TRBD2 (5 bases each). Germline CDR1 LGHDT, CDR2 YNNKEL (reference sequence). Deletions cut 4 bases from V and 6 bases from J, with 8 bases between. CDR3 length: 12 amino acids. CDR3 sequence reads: CASSPEGDTQYF. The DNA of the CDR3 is TGTGCCAGCAGCCCCGAGGGGGATACGCAGTATTTT.

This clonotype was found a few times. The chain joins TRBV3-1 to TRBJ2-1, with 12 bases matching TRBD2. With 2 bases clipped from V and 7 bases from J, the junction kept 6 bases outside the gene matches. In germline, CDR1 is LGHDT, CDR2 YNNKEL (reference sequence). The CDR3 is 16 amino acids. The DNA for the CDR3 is TGTGCCAGCAGCCAACAACGACTAGCGGGAGCAAATGAGCAGTTCTTC. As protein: CASSQQRLAGANEQFF.

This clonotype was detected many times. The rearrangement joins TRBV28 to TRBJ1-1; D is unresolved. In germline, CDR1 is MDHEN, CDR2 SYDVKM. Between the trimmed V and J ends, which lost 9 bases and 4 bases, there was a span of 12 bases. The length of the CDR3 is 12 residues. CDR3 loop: CASNPRTTEAFF. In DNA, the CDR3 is TGTGCCAGTAACCCAAGAACCACTGAAGCTTTCTTT. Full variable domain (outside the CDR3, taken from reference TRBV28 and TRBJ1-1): DVKVTQSSRYLVKRTGEKVFLECVQDMDHENMFWYRQDPGLGLRLIYFSYDVKMKEKGDIPEGYSVSREKKERFSLILESASTNQTSMYLCASNPRTTEAFFGQGTRLTVV.

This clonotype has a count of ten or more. The DNA for the CDR3 is TGTGCCACCAGTGATCCCCGTTTCACTAGCGGGCCGCAAGAGACCCAGTACTTC. Translated, it gives CATSDPRFTSGPQETQYF. J is TRBJ2-5 and V is TRBV24-1; 9 bases line up with TRBD2. V gave up 3 bases and J gave up 2 bases; unmatched junction bases: 12. Germline values: CDR1 KGHDR, CDR2 SFDVKD. The CDR3 length is 18 residues.

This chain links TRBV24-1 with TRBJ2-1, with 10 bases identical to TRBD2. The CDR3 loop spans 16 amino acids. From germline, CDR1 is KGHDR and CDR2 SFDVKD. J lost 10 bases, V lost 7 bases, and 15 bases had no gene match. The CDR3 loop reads CATSDTGTSVSREQFF. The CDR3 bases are TGTGCCACCAGCGACACCGGGACTAGCGTTAGTCGGGAGCAGTTCTTC.

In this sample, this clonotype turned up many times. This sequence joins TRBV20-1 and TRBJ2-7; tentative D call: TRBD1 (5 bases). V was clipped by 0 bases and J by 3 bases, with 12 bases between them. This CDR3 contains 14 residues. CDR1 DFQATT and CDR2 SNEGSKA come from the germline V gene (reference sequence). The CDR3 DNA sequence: TGCAGTGCTAGAGAAGACAGAAGAGGCTACGAGCAGTACTTC. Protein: CSAREDRRGYEQYF.

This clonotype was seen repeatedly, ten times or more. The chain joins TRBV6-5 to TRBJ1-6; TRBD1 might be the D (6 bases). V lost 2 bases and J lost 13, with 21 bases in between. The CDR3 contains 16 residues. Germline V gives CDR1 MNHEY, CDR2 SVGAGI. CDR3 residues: CASSYSPDSTRLPLHF. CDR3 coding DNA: TGTGCCAGCAGTTACAGCCCGGACAGTACTCGCCTGCCCCTCCACTTT.